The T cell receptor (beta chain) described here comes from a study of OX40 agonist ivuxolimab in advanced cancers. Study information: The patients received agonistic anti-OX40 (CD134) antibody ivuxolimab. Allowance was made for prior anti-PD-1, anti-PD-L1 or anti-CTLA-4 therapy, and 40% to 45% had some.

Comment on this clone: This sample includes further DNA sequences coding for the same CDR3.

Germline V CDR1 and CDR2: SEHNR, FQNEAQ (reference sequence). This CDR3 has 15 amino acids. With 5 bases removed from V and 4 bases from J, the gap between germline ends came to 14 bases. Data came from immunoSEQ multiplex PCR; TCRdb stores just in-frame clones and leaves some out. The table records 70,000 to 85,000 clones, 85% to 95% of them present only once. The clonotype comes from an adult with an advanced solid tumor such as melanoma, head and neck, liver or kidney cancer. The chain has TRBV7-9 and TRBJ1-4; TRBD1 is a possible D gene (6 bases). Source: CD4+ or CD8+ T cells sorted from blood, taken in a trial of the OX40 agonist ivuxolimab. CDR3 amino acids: CASSLKQGNNEKLFF. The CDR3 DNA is TGTGCCAGCAGCCTGAAACAGGGCAATAATGAAAAACTGTTTTTT. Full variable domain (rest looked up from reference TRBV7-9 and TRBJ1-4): DTGVSQNPRHKITKRGQNVTFRCDPISEHNRLYWYRQTLGQGPEFLTYFQNEAQLEKSRLLSDRFSAERPKGSFSTLEIQRTEQGDSAMYLCASSLKQGNNEKLFFGSGTQLSVL.